These 25 T cell receptor beta chains came from one sample sequenced in a study of early T cells in non-severe SARS-CoV-2 infection. Via MiXCR, TCRdb re-called the 5' RACE reads, giving one row per CDR3 protein. The sample lists 65,000 to 95,000 distinct CDR3 sequences, more than 13% occurring once. Input material: whole blood. The source of these receptors is an adult who was a healthcare worker with PCR-confirmed SARS-CoV-2 infection or an uninfected control (not recorded which).

Ten or more counts support this clonotype. The DNA for the CDR3 is TGTGCCAGCGGCTCCCAGGGGATCGGGGAGCTGTTTTTT. Protein: CASGSQGIGELFF. The rearrangement uses TRBV28 and TRBJ2-2, with D possibly being TRBD1 (6 bases). Germline assignment: CDR1 MDHEN and CDR2 SYDVKM. V was pared by 8 bases and J by 7 bases, with 14 bases between. CDR3 size: 13 residues. The entire variable domain, with the rest obtained from reference TRBV28 and TRBJ2-2, is as follows: DVKVTQSSRYLVKRTGEKVFLECVQDMDHENMFWYRQDPGLGLRLIYFSYDVKMKEKGDIPEGYSVSREKKERFSLILESASTNQTSMYLCASGSQGIGELFFGEGSRLTVL.

This clonotype was observed many times. The chain is built from TRBV6-4 and TRBJ2-3, with TRBD1 as a possible D gene (5 bases). Between the trimmed V and J ends, which lost 6 bases and 2 bases, there was a span of 12 bases. The CDR3 is 14 amino acids. Looked up from germline, CDR1 is MRHNA and CDR2 is SNTAGT. The CDR3: CASSDKGVTDTQYF. The CDR3 DNA reads TGTGCCAGCAGCGACAAAGGGGTCACAGATACGCAGTATTTT.

This clonotype was recorded at least ten times. The V gene is TRBV29-1, the J gene TRBJ1-3; no definite D call. Germline V gives CDR1 SQVTM, CDR2 ANQGSEA. This CDR3 is 14 amino acids long. The V end lost 2 bases, the J end lost 0 bases, and 8 bases lay between the germline ends. This CDR3 is CSVEPGSSGNTIYF. The DNA for the CDR3 is TGCAGCGTTGAACCCGGGAGCTCTGGAAACACCATATATTTT. The full variable domain, its missing parts supplied by reference TRBV29-1 and TRBJ1-3, is SAVISQKPSRDICQRGTSLTIQCQVDSQVTMMFWYRQQPGQSLTLIATANQGSEATYESGFVIDKFPISRPNLTFSTLTVSNMSPEDSSIYLCSVEPGSSGNTIYFGEGSWLTVV.

This clonotype was observed once. The chain couples TRBV5-1 to TRBJ1-2, with a possible D match to TRBD1 (5 bases). V lost 1 base, J lost 0 bases, and 7 bases lay in between. CDR1 and CDR2 from the germline V gene are SGHRS and YFSETQ. This CDR3 has 14 amino acids. The CDR3: CASSLRQPNYGYTF. In DNA form, the CDR3 reads TGCGCCAGCAGCTTGCGACAGCCTAACTATGGCTACACCTTC.

This clonotype came up a few times. The rearrangement links TRBV11-2 to TRBJ2-5, with D unclear. Trimming left V 2 bases short and J 3 bases short, with 13 bases between. The germline gives CDR1 SGHAT, CDR2 FQNNGV. This CDR3 has 15 residues. The CDR3 coding sequence is TGTGCCAGCAGCTTAAATGGGGTCAGAGAAGAGACCCAGTACTTC. Translation gives CASSLNGVREETQYF. Using reference TRBV11-2 and TRBJ2-5 for the parts outside the CDR3, the full variable domain is EAGVAQSPRYKIIEKRQSVAFWCNPISGHATLYWYQQILGQGPKLLIQFQNNGVVDDSQLPKDRFSAERLKGVDSTLKIQPAKLEDSAVYLCASSLNGVREETQYFGPGTRLLVL.

V and J are TRBV3-2 and TRBJ2-5; TRBD2 reflects the table's D call only, with no check against the DNA. TRBV3-2 corresponds to a pseudogene. This CDR3 contains 16 residues. The CDR3 sequence is CASSQGPPDPGETQYF. For the CDR3, the DNA is TGTGCCAGCAGCCAGGGCCCGCCGGACCCTGGGGAGACCCAGTACTTC.

This clonotype has at least ten counts. This sequence joins TRBV5-4 and TRBJ2-3, with D tentatively TRBD1 (6 bases). The CDR3 covers 14 residues. From germline, CDR1 is SGHNT and CDR2 YYREEE (reference sequence). V was shortened by 3 bases and J by 3 bases, with 11 bases between the two germline ends. Here the CDR3 DNA reads TGTGCCAGCAGCTCGGCCAGGGGTACAGATACGCAGTATTTT. It translates to CASSSARGTDTQYF.

In this sample, this clonotype turned up a few times. This chain links TRBV10-2 with TRBJ1-1; D remains unclear. Germline V gene data show CDR1 as WSHSY and CDR2 as SAAADI. V was trimmed by 0 bases and J by 4 bases, leaving 12 bases between them. This CDR3 is 15 amino acids long. This CDR3 is CASSESGGYGTEAFF. The CDR3 nucleotides read TGCGCCAGCAGTGAGTCGGGAGGGTACGGCACTGAAGCTTTCTTT.

This clonotype was recorded many times. The V call is TRBV30, the J call TRBJ2-2; 9 positions agree with TRBD1. Germline lookup yields CDR1 GTSNPN and CDR2 SVGIG (reference sequence). V lost 4 bases, J lost 5 bases, and 5 bases stayed unmatched. The CDR3 covers 14 residues. The DNA of the CDR3 is TGTGCCTGGAAGGGGACAGGGTTAACCGGGGAGCTGTTTTTT. It is translated as CAWKGTGLTGELFF.

A few counts support this clonotype. The V and J genes are TRBV15 and TRBJ1-4; 8 bases are a match to TRBD1. The CDR3 totals 14 residues. The trim removed 4 bases at V and 8 bases at J, leaving 6 bases unmatched. Germline CDR1 LNHNV, CDR2 YYDKDF (reference sequence). Written as DNA, the CDR3 is TGTGCCACCAGCACGGGGGACAGGCCAGAAAAACTGTTTTTT. It yields the protein CATSTGDRPEKLFF. The whole variable domain, remainder taken from reference TRBV15 and TRBJ1-4, is DAMVIQNPRYQVTQFGKPVTLSCSQTLNHNVMYWYQQKSSQAPKLLFHYYDKDFNNEADTPDNFQSRRPNTSFCFLDIRSPGLGDTAMYLCATSTGDRPEKLFFGSGTQLSVL.

This clonotype was seen only a few times. The chain employs TRBV28 and TRBJ1-2; D possibly corresponds to TRBD1 (6 bases). The CDR3 has 15 residues. V lost 4 bases and J lost 0, with 12 bases in between. CDR1 is MDHEN, CDR2 SYDVKM, per germline. As DNA, the CDR3 is TGTGCCAGCAGTTCAACAGGGAGGTCTAACTATGGCTACACCTTC. Translating gives CASSSTGRSNYGYTF.

This clonotype was observed a handful of times. The rearrangement uses TRBV12-3 or TRBV12-4 and TRBJ2-3; 11 bases are a match to TRBD2. This CDR3 has 16 amino acids. Trimming removed 6 bases from V and 2 bases from J; junction bases left unmatched: 7. CDR3 nucleotide sequence: TGTGCCAGCAGGAGACTAGCGGGGACTACCACAGATACGCAGTATTTT. Encoded protein: CASRRLAGTTTDTQYF.

The chain's CDR3 is CASSKNDPSSTDTQYF. CDR3 in DNA: TGTGCCAGCAGCAAAAACGATCCGTCTAGCACAGATACGCAGTATTTT. The V and J genes are TRBV21-1 and TRBJ2-3. TRBV21-1 is a pseudogene segment. CDR3 size: 16 residues.

This clonotype has just a few counts. The chain employs TRBV28 and TRBJ1-1; D might be TRBD1 (5 bases). The CDR3 totals 13 residues. CDR1 MDHEN and CDR2 SYDVKM come from the germline V gene. Trimming cost V 7 bases and J 6 bases, with 15 bases left between them. CDR3 in DNA: TGTGCCAGCAACCCGCCCGGACACCCTGAAGCTTTCTTT. This codes for CASNPPGHPEAFF. Combining the CDR3 with reference TRBV28 and TRBJ1-1 gives the whole variable domain DVKVTQSSRYLVKRTGEKVFLECVQDMDHENMFWYRQDPGLGLRLIYFSYDVKMKEKGDIPEGYSVSREKKERFSLILESASTNQTSMYLCASNPPGHPEAFFGQGTRLTVV.

This clonotype was recorded a few times. The chain carries TRBV4-3 and TRBJ1-1, with TRBD1 identical over 8 bases. The J segment lost 5 bases and the V segment lost 3 bases, leaving 5 bases of the junction unmatched. Germline assignment: CDR1 LGHNA and CDR2 YSLEER. This CDR3 has 14 residues. The CDR3 coding sequence is TGCGCCAGCAGCCACGCTCGACAGGGGACTGAAGCTTTCTTT. It yields the protein CASSHARQGTEAFF.

V and J are TRBV3-1 and TRBJ2-7; the D gene could be TRBD1 or TRBD2 (6 bases each). V shed 1 base and J shed 3 bases, with 19 bases lying between them. The germline V gene encodes CDR1 LGHDT and CDR2 YNNKEL (reference sequence). The CDR3 covers 17 residues. Here the CDR3 DNA reads TGTGCCAGCAGCCAAGGATCGTCGGGGGCCCAGAACTACGAGCAGTACTTC. Its protein product is CASSQGSSGAQNYEQYF.

This clonotype occurred once. Given a much more abundant clone one base away, this may be a read error. V gene TRBV29-1 combines with J gene TRBJ2-3, with 8 positions matching TRBD2. Germline lookup yields CDR1 SQVTM and CDR2 ANQGSEA. V was pared by 6 bases and J by 5 bases, with 7 bases of the junction left unmatched. This CDR3 spans 13 amino acids. In DNA form, the CDR3 reads TGCAGCGTGGGCGGGGGGCACATAGATACGCAGTATTTT. It encodes CSVGGGHIDTQYF.

V is TRBV20-1 and J is TRBJ1-2, with D unresolved. Germline assignment: CDR1 DFQATT and CDR2 SNEGSKA (reference sequence). V dropped 4 bases and J dropped 0 bases, with 15 bases sitting between them. The CDR3 spans 15 residues. CDR3 coding DNA: TGCAGTGCTAAGCCTACAGCGAACCCTAACTATGGCTACACCTTC. Protein: CSAKPTANPNYGYTF.

The chain combines TRBV2 with TRBJ1-2; maybe TRBD1 (6 bases). V shed 6 bases and J shed 4 bases, with 18 bases lying between them. Germline V gives CDR1 SNHLY, CDR2 FYNNEI. The CDR3 runs 15 residues. CDR3 loop: CASRLDRTASYGYTF. For the CDR3, the DNA is TGTGCCAGCAGGCTTGACAGGACCGCTTCCTATGGCTACACCTTC.

The rearrangement joins TRBV20-1 to TRBJ2-3; no firm D call. Germline assignment: CDR1 DFQATT and CDR2 SNEGSKA (reference sequence). The length of the CDR3 is 15 residues. V lost 1 base, J lost 1 base, and 12 bases lay in between. DNA of the CDR3: TGCAGTGCTAGAGCCGTTGATGGGGGCACAGATACGCAGTATTTT. Translation: CSARAVDGGTDTQYF.

The chain combines TRBV28 with TRBJ2-2; D call uncertain. V was clipped by 4 bases and J by 7 bases, with 4 bases between them. CDR1 and CDR2 from the germline V gene are MDHEN and SYDVKM. The CDR3 is made up of 11 amino acids. The CDR3 DNA follows: TGTGCCAGCAGTTCCCACGGGGAGCTGTTTTTT. As protein: CASSSHGELFF.

This clonotype occurred a few times. The rearrangement links TRBV28 to TRBJ2-7; 8 bases agree with TRBD1. The CDR3 has 13 residues. Germline trimming cut 6 bases from V and 3 bases from J; bases unmatched to any gene: 4. Germline CDR1 reads MDHEN; CDR2 reads SYDVKM. This chain's CDR3 is CASRTGQVYEQYF. DNA of the CDR3: TGTGCCAGCAGAACGGGACAGGTCTACGAGCAGTACTTC.

Worth noting for this clonotype: The junction and the germline gene differ at one end; a read error may be behind it. The V and J genes are TRBV11-3 and TRBJ2-1; the D gene is possibly TRBD2 (7 bases). The CDR3 runs 15 residues. Germline lookup yields CDR1 SGHNT and CDR2 YENEEA. In DNA, the CDR3 is TGTGCCAGCAGCCTTACGGGGGGCGCCTACAATGAGCAGCTCTTC. The encoded protein is CASSLTGGAYNEQLF.

The V call is TRBV5-6, the J call TRBJ1-5; D gene ambiguous. The CDR3 runs to 13 residues. V lost 1 base and J lost 6, with 8 bases in between. The germline gives CDR1 SGHDT, CDR2 YYEEEE. The CDR3 DNA reads TGTGCCAGCAGCTTGCTTGGTGGTCAGCCCCAGCATTTT. Translated, it gives CASSLLGGQPQHF. Full variable domain (remainder filled in from reference TRBV5-6 and TRBJ1-5): DAGVTQSPTHLIKTRGQQVTLRCSPKSGHDTVSWYQQALGQGPQFIFQYYEEEERQRGNFPDRFSGHQFPNYSSELNVNALLLGDSALYLCASSLLGGQPQHFGDGTRLSIL.

This rearrangement joins TRBV5-4 to TRBJ2-3, with D hard to call. Trimming took off 3 bases at V and 0 bases at J, with 5 bases between the two ends. This CDR3 contains 13 residues. Germline V gives CDR1 SGHNT, CDR2 YYREEE (reference sequence). This chain's CDR3 is CASSWLSTDTQYF. The CDR3 nucleotides are TGTGCCAGCAGCTGGTTAAGCACAGATACGCAGTATTTT.